This T cell receptor (beta chain) derives from a study of control samples from healthy donors and cancer patients. The CDR3 has 13 residues. The germline V gene has CDR1 SGHTA and CDR2 FQGNSA. V shed 4 bases and J shed 4 bases, with 8 bases lying between them. This clone was detected only once. Method: immunoSEQ multiplex PCR; TCRdb's copy keeps in-frame clones and lacks some. The data contain roughly 120,000 clones, 80% to 90% of them singletons. The TCR was taken from a man aged 30-40 years in good health. The sequenced sample was blood. The chain uses TRBV7-2 and TRBJ1-5, with D tentatively TRBD1 (5 bases). CDR3 sequence reads: CASSSAGNQPQHF. CDR3 DNA: TGTGCCAGCAGCTCCGCAGGGAATCAGCCCCAGCATTTT.